This TCR beta chain was identified in a study of CD8 T cells in ankylosing spondylitis. Study-wide points: The authors found the disease-linked clones to be CD8+ and relatively rare in peripheral blood. Disease-linked clones reportedly concentrated significantly in matched ankylosing spondylitis synovial fluid. Made up of fewer than ten highly homologous variants, a TCR beta motif appeared characteristic of ankylosing spondylitis blood.

The CDR3 runs to 16 residues. The J segment lost 3 bases and the V segment lost 4 bases, leaving 10 bases of the junction unmatched. Germline CDR1 is LGHNA and CDR2 is YNFKEQ. This clonotype was found many times. Its target is unknown. TCR beta libraries were made by quantitative 5'-RACE with molecular barcodes. TCRdb ran MiXCR on the 5' RACE reads and lists one entry per CDR3 protein. This table holds tens of thousands of distinct CDR3 sequences, roughly 7.2% found once. This TCR came from a male donor with ankylosing spondylitis or in good health (not recorded which). The chain recombines TRBV4-2 with TRBJ2-5, with TRBD1 matching over 8 bases. Specimen: blood, either unsorted or a sorted T cell fraction (not recorded which). CDR3 nucleotides: TGTGCCAGCAGCCTAAACCCCGGGACAGGCGAAGAGACCCAGTACTTC. It yields the protein CASSLNPGTGEETQYF.